The sequence of this T cell receptor (beta chain) was determined in a study of tumor and adjacent non-tumor tissue in lung cancer. Overall study results and limits: Tumor tissue had significantly higher TCR diversity than normal lung.

The CDR3 contains 15 residues. Germline CDR1 is DFQATT and CDR2 is SNEGSKA (reference sequence). Germline trimming cut 6 bases from V and 9 bases from J; bases unmatched to any gene: 14. A modified ARM-PCR protocol with three rounds of nested PCR amplified TCRbeta. TCRdb recomputed calls from the multiplex PCR reads with MiXCR, one row per CDR3 protein. The sample records approximately 75,000 distinct CDR3 sequences, around 74% being singletons. The template was RNA from unsorted bulk tissue. This clonotype was seen many times. Its antigen is unknown. This chain connects TRBV20-1 to TRBJ1-6; 7 nucleotides line up with TRBD1. The source is a woman between 50 and 59 years old with non-small cell lung cancer. The sequencing sample was made of lung tumor tissue. CDR3 loop: CSASGNRGDSSPLHF. The CDR3 nucleotides are TGCAGTGCCTCGGGGAACAGGGGTGATAGTTCACCCCTCCACTTT.